These T cell receptor beta chains were read from a single sample in a study of T cell responses to AZD1222 COVID-19 vaccine. Data came from immunoSEQ multiplex PCR; TCRdb stores just in-frame clones and leaves some out. The sample yields about 180,000 clones, around 90% seen once. The sample in question was peripheral blood, obtained 28 days after the second AZD1222 dose. The receptors were sampled from an adult who received the AZD1222 COVID-19 vaccine. Both conserved end residues are part of each CDR3. A D gene is named only where the DNA matches it firmly. The size of a clone is reported for some rows only, either as once, few or many, or as a class for expanded clones.

CDR3nt | CDR3aa | j_gene | v_gene | d_gene | abundance
TGTGCCAGCAGCCCCGGCCTGGGGGCCGTTTTCAATGAGCAGTTCTTC | CASSPGLGAVFNEQFF | TRBJ2-1 | TRBV5-4 | - | -
TGTGCCACCCAGGGACAGGGGGCAACTAATGAAAAACTGTTTTTT | CATQGQGATNEKLFF | TRBJ1-4 | TRBV19 | TRBD1 | once
TGTGCCAGCAGCTCTGGGGCTAACTATGGCTACACCTTC | CASSSGANYGYTF | TRBJ1-2 | TRBV5-8 | - | -
TGTGCCAGCCAGGGAGTGGATAGCAATCAGCCCCAGCATTTT | CASQGVDSNQPQHF | TRBJ1-5 | TRBV18 | - | -
TGCAGCGCAAGACAGGGTTCCTCTTACGAGCAGTACTTC | CSARQGSSYEQYF | TRBJ2-7 | TRBV29-1 | TRBD1 | -
TGTGCCAGCAGCCTCGACAGGGGTTCCACAGATACGCAGTATTTT | CASSLDRGSTDTQYF | TRBJ2-3 | TRBV5-4 | TRBD1 | once
TGTGCCAGCAGTTACTACGCTAGGGGACAAGAGACCCAGTACTTC | CASSYYARGQETQYF | TRBJ2-5 | TRBV6-6 | - | -
TGTGCCAGCAGACCTGCTGGGACAGTCAACACTGAAGCTTTCTTT | CASRPAGTVNTEAFF | TRBJ1-1 | TRBV5-6 | TRBD1 | -
TGTGCCAGTAGTCTAGGGGACTCCTACAATGAGCAGTTCTTC | CASSLGDSYNEQFF | TRBJ2-1 | TRBV19 | - | -
TGCGCCAGCAGCTTGGAGGGGACAGGGACCTATGGCTACACCTTC | CASSLEGTGTYGYTF | TRBJ1-2 | TRBV5-1 | TRBD1 | -
TGTGCCATCAGCACTAGCGGAGGCTCCTACGAGCAGTACTTC | CAISTSGGSYEQYF | TRBJ2-7 | TRBV10-3 | TRBD2 | -
TGTGCCAGCAGTTTGAGATTTGGATATGGCTACACCTTC | CASSLRFGYGYTF | TRBJ1-2 | TRBV12-3/TRBV12-4 | - | -
TGTGCCAGCAGCTTGACAGAGGAGGGCACTGAAGCTTTCTTT | CASSLTEEGTEAFF | TRBJ1-1 | TRBV7-6 | - | -
TGCAGCGTTGACCCGGGACAGGGGAGCACTGAAGCTTTCTTT | CSVDPGQGSTEAFF | TRBJ1-1 | TRBV29-1 | TRBD1 | -
TGTGCCAGCAGCTTCAGGGTCCTCGGCAATCAGCCCCAGCATTTT | CASSFRVLGNQPQHF | TRBJ1-5 | TRBV5-6 | - | -
TGTGCCAGCAGCTTAATGGGCAGGGAGACTGAAGCTTTCTTT | CASSLMGRETEAFF | TRBJ1-1 | TRBV7-3 | - | -
TGTGCCAGCAGAGGACAGCTCTATGGCGGCTACACCTTC | CASRGQLYGGYTF | TRBJ1-2 | TRBV6-5 | - | -
TGTGCCAGCAGCTTAGACCGCCTGGTTATCTCCTACGAGCAGTACTTC | CASSLDRLVISYEQYF | TRBJ2-7 | TRBV11-2 | - | -
TGTGCCATCAGTGGGGTCCTAGCGGGAGGCCCGGAGGGGAAGCAGTTCTTC | CAISGVLAGGPEGKQFF | TRBJ2-1 | TRBV10-3 | TRBD2 | -
TGTGCTAGTGGTTTGGGCGCCGGACTAGCGGGGAGCACCGGGGAGCTGTTTTTT | CASGLGAGLAGSTGELFF | TRBJ2-2 | TRBV12-5 | TRBD2 | few
TGTGCCAGCAGCTCGACAGGACAGGGATATCGCGGCTACACCTTC | CASSSTGQGYRGYTF | TRBJ1-2 | TRBV9 | TRBD1 | -
TGTGCCAGCAGCACCACCGCGGGACTAGCGGGAGGTGAGCAGTTCTTC | CASSTTAGLAGGEQFF | TRBJ2-1 | TRBV28 | TRBD2 | -
TGTGCCAGCCGGGGAGTAAGCACAGATACGCAGTATTTT | CASRGVSTDTQYF | TRBJ2-3 | TRBV27 | - | -
TGTGCCTGGAGCTTCCTCGGGGCTAGCACAGATACGCAGTATTTT | CAWSFLGASTDTQYF | TRBJ2-3 | TRBV30 | - | -
TGTGCCAGCAGCCCGACTGGAGATACGCAGTATTTT | CASSPTGDTQYF | TRBJ2-3 | TRBV11-2 | - | -
TGTGCCAGCAGCTTGGTGGAGGGAGGGCCCAATGAGCAGTTCTTC | CASSLVEGGPNEQFF | TRBJ2-1 | TRBV5-6 | TRBD2 | -
TGTGCCAGCAGCTTATTAGGACAGCCCCAGCATTTT | CASSLLGQPQHF | TRBJ1-5 | TRBV7-9 | - | -
TGTGCCAGTAGTGTGTATTTGGAGTCGGGAGAGACCCAGTACTTC | CASSVYLESGETQYF | TRBJ2-5 | TRBV19 | - | once
TGTGCCAGCAGCTTGGCGCAGACAGGGCTATACGAGCAGTACTTC | CASSLAQTGLYEQYF | TRBJ2-7 | TRBV5-5 | TRBD1 | once
TGTGCCAGCACCCCCCGTAACTCAGACGAGCAGTACTTC | CASTPRNSDEQYF | TRBJ2-7 | TRBV28 | - | -
TGTGCCACCAGCAGGACGGGGACAACGAACACCGGGGAGCTGTTTTTT | CATSRTGTTNTGELFF | TRBJ2-2 | TRBV15 | - | -
TGTGCCAGCAGTGACCCAGGAAGCTCCTATGGCTACACCTTC | CASSDPGSSYGYTF | TRBJ1-2 | TRBV4-2 | - | -
TGTGCCAGCAGCCATACAGGGACTGAAGCTTTCTTT | CASSHTGTEAFF | TRBJ1-1 | TRBV12-3/TRBV12-4 | - | -
TGTGCCCATACACGGGGACCCCATGAAAAACTGTTTTTT | CAHTRGPHEKLFF | TRBJ1-4 | TRBV30 | - | -
TGCGCCAGCAGCCAAGCGACACAGGGTCGCTCCTACGAGCAGTACTTC | CASSQATQGRSYEQYF | TRBJ2-7 | TRBV4-1 | - | -
TGTGCCAGCAGTTTCTCCGGGGTTAGCAATCAGCCCCAGCATTTT | CASSFSGVSNQPQHF | TRBJ1-5 | TRBV28 | - | -
TGTGCCAGCAGTGCGCGGGAGAGCTCCTACAATGAGCAGTTCTTC | CASSARESSYNEQFF | TRBJ2-1 | TRBV2 | TRBD2 | -
TGCGCCAGCAGCTTGGAGTTCGGGCAGGAAAATGGCTACACCTTC | CASSLEFGQENGYTF | TRBJ1-2 | TRBV5-1 | - | -
TGTCCGATAAAGTACAGGGGGCAGGAGACCCAGTACTTC | CPIKYRGQETQYF | TRBJ2-5 | TRBV11-1 | TRBD1 | -
TGTGCCAGCGGACCCCGAGGGGGACTAGCGGGCCCTAGCTCCTACAATGAGCAGTTCTTC | CASGPRGGLAGPSSYNEQFF | TRBJ2-1 | TRBV6-4 | TRBD2 | -
TGTGCCTGGAGTGTACCGGGGGCGGATGAAAAACTGTTTTTT | CAWSVPGADEKLFF | TRBJ1-4 | TRBV30 | - | -
TGTGCCAGTAGATGGAGTGGTGGCAATCAGCCCCAGCATTTT | CASRWSGGNQPQHF | TRBJ1-5 | TRBV19 | - | -
TGTGCCAGCAGCCAAGTTAGCCCAGGTCGTGGTGAAAAACTGTTTTTT | CASSQVSPGRGEKLFF | TRBJ1-4 | TRBV3-1/TRBV3-2 | - | -
TGTGCCAGCAGCCGCGACCGACAGGGTATCCACGAGCAGTACTTC | CASSRDRQGIHEQYF | TRBJ2-7 | TRBV7-9 | TRBD1 | -
TGTGCCAGCTCACCAGGGGTTGATCAGCCCCAGCATTTT | CASSPGVDQPQHF | TRBJ1-5 | TRBV18 | - | -
TGCAGCGCCGAAGGGACTACCTACGAGCAGTACTTC | CSAEGTTYEQYF | TRBJ2-7 | TRBV29-1 | TRBD2 | -
TGCGCCAGCAGCCCCAGGGGGTACACTGAAGCTTTCTTT | CASSPRGYTEAFF | TRBJ1-1 | TRBV4-3 | TRBD1 | -
TGTGCCATCAGTGGGGGGTCTGGAAACACCATATATTTT | CAISGGSGNTIYF | TRBJ1-3 | TRBV10-3 | - | -
TGTGCCAGCAGTTTACCGGCCGCAGGGGGCCGTGGCTACACCTTC | CASSLPAAGGRGYTF | TRBJ1-2 | TRBV28 | TRBD1 | many
TGTGCCAGCAGCCCCCCCGGCCGGGAGACCCAGTACTTC | CASSPPGRETQYF | TRBJ2-5 | TRBV3-1/TRBV3-2 | - | once
TGTGCTAGTGCCTTAGAACTAGCAGAATACAATGAGCAGTTCTTC | CASALELAEYNEQFF | TRBJ2-1 | TRBV12-5 | - | -
TGTGCCAGCAGCAACCGGGAAGCTCCGAGCTCCTACAATGAGCAGTTCTTC | CASSNREAPSSYNEQFF | TRBJ2-1 | TRBV7-9 | - | -
TGTGCCAGCAGCCATGCTGACAGGAACACTGAAGCTTTCTTT | CASSHADRNTEAFF | TRBJ1-1 | TRBV3-1/TRBV3-2 | - | -
TGTGCCAGCAGCCTCCTCGGGGGAAGGAGCACTGAAGCTTTCTTT | CASSLLGGRSTEAFF | TRBJ1-1 | TRBV5-6 | - | -
TGCGCCAGCTCATTCAGCCGAGCCCAGAAGTTCTTC | CASSFSRAQKFF | TRBJ2-1 | TRBV10-1 | - | few